This TCR beta chain was captured by sequencing in a study of PD-1 blockade in classical Hodgkin lymphoma. The study, taken as a whole, reports: There remain no defined causes for the repertoire differences, which possibly reflect disease activity or prior therapy.

The CDR3 is 18 residues long. Germline CDR1 is LGHNA and CDR2 is YSLEER. V trimming: 0 bases; J trimming: 3 bases; junction bases outside the gene matches: 12. In regard to this clone: Antigen specificity is unknown.

Clones were sequenced by immunoSEQ multiplex PCR, and TCRdb holds only the in-frame ones, with some missing. The repertoire consists of 40,000 to 65,000 clones, with over 70% occurring once and the leading ten covering less than 20%. All trial patients relapsed after autologous stem cell transplantation. This sample comprised peripheral blood mononuclear cells (PBMCs), obtained at baseline. This TCR came from a human donor with classical Hodgkin lymphoma. This rearrangement joins TRBV4-3 to TRBJ2-3, with 7 bases that match TRBD1. CDR3 nucleotides: TGCGCCAGCAGCCAAGAGTACAGGAAGGGGGCAGGGACAGATACGCAGTATTTT. Protein sequence: CASSQEYRKGAGTDTQYF.